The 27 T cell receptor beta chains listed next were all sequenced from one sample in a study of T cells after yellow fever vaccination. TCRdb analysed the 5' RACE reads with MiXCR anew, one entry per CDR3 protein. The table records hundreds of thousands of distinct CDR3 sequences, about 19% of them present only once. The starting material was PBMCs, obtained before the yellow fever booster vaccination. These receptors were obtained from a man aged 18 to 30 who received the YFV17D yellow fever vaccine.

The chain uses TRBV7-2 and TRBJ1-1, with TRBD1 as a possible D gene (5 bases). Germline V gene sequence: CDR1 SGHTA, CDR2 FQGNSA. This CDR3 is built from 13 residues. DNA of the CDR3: TGTGCTAGCGGGGGACGGTCGAACACTGAAGCTTTCTTT. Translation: CASGGRSNTEAFF.

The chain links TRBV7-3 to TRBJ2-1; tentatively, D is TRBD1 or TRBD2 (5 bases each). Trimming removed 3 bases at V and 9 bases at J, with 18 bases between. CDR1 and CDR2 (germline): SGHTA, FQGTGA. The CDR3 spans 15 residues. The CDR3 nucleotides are TGTGCCAGCAGCTTTGGGAACAGGAATCGGGGTGAGCAGTTCTTC. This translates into CASSFGNRNRGEQFF.

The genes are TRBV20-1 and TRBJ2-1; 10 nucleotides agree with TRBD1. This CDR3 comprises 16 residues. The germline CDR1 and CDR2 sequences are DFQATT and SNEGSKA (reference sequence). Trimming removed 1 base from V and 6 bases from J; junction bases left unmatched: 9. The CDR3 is CSARGLGTGEVNEQFF. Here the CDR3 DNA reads TGCAGTGCTAGAGGTCTAGGGACAGGGGAGGTCAATGAGCAGTTCTTC.

The CDR3 DNA sequence: TGTGCCAGCAGCAAAGGGCAGGGGGAGACCCAGTACTTC. Its protein is CASSKGQGETQYF. The chain uses TRBV7-3 and TRBJ2-5; D is perhaps TRBD1 (6 bases). The CDR3 has 13 residues. Deletions cut 5 bases from V and 5 bases from J, with 12 bases between. Germline CDR1 SGHTA, CDR2 FQGTGA.

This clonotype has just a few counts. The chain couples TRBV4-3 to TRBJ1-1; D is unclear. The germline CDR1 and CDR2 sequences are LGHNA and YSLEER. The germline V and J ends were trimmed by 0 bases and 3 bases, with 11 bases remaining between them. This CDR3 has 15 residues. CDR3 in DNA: TGCGCCAGCAGCCAAGAGTCGAGAAGCGACACTGAAGCTTTCTTT. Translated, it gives CASSQESRSDTEAFF.

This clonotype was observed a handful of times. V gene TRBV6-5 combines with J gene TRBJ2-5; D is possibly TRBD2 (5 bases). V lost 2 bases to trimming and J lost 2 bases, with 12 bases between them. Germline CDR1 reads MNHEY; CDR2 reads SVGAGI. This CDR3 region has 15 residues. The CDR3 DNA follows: TGTGCCAGCAGTTACCGGGGAAGAGCTCAAGAGACCCAGTACTTC. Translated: CASSYRGRAQETQYF.

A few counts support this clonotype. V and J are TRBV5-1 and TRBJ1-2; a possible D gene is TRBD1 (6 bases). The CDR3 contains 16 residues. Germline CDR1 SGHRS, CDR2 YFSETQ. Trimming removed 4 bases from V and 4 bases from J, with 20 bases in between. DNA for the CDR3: TGCGCCAGCAGCCTGAATTTTGGGGACACCGTCTATGGCTACACCTTC. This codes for CASSLNFGDTVYGYTF.

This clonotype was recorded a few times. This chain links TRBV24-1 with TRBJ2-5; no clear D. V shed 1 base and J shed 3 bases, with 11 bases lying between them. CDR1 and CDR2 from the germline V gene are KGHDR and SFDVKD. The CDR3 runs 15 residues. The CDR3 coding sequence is TGTGCCACCAGTGATTTCATGGGTAGGAAAGAGACCCAGTACTTC. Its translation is CATSDFMGRKETQYF.

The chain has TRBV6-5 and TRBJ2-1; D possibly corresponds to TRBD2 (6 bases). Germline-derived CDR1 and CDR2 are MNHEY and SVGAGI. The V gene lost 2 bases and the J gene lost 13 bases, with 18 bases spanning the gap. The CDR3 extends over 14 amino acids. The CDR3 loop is CASSYGTGGSGQFF. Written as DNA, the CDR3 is TGTGCCAGCAGTTACGGGACCGGGGGTTCGGGACAGTTCTTC.

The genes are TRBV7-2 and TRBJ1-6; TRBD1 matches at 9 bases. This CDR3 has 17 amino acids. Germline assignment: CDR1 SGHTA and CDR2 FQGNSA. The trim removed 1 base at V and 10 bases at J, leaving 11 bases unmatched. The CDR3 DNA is TGTGCCAGCAGCTTAGGGACAGGGGCCCCCTTTATATCACCCCTCCACTTT. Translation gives CASSLGTGAPFISPLHF. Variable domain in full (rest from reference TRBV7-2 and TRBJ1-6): GAGVSQSPSNKVTEKGKDVELRCDPISGHTALYWYRQSLGQGLEFLIYFQGNSAPDKSGLPSDRFSAERTGGSVSTLTIQRTQQEDSAVYLCASSLGTGAPFISPLHFGNGTRLTVT.

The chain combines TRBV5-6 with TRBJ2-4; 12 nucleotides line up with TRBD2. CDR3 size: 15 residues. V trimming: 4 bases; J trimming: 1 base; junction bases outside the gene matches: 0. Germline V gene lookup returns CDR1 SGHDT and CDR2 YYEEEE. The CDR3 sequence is CASSGLAGAKNIQYF. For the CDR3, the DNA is TGTGCCAGCAGCGGACTAGCGGGGGCCAAAAACATTCAGTACTTC.

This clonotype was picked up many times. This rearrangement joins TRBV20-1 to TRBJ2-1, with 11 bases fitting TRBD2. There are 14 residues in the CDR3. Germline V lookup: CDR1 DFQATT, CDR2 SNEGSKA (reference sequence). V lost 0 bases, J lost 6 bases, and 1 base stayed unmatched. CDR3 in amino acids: CSARELAGVNEQFF. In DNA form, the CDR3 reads TGCAGTGCTAGAGAACTAGCGGGGGTCAATGAGCAGTTCTTC.

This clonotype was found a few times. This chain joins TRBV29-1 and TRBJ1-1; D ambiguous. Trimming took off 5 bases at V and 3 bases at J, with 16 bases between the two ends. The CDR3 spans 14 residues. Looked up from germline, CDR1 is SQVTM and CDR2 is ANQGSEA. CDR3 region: CSVSSRLGDTEAFF. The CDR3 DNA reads TGCAGCGTTAGCTCCCGCCTGGGAGACACTGAAGCTTTCTTT.

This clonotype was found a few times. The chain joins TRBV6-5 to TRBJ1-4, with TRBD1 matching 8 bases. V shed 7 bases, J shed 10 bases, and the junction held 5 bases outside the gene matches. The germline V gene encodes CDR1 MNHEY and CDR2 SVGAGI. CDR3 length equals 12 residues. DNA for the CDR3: TGTGCCAGCACTGCGGACAGGGTAAAACTGTTTTTT. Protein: CASTADRVKLFF.

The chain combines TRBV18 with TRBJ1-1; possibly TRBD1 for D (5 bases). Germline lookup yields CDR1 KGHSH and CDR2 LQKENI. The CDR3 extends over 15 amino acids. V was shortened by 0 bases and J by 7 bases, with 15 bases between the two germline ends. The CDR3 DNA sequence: TGTGCCAGCTCACCACCCGGTTCAGGGTCATATGAAGCTTTCTTT. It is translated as CASSPPGSGSYEAFF.

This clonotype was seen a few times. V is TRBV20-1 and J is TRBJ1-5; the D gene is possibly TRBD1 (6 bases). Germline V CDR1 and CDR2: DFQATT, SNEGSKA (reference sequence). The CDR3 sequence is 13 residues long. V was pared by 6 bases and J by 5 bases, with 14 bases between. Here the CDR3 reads CSAPPGVDQPQHF. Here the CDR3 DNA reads TGCAGTGCACCTCCAGGGGTGGATCAGCCCCAGCATTTT.

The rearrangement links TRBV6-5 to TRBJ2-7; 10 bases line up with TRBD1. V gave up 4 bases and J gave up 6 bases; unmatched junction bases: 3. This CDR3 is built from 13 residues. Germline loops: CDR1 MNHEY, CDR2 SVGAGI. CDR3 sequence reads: CASSWGQGSEQYV. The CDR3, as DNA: TGTGCCAGCAGTTGGGGACAGGGGAGCGAGCAGTACGTC.

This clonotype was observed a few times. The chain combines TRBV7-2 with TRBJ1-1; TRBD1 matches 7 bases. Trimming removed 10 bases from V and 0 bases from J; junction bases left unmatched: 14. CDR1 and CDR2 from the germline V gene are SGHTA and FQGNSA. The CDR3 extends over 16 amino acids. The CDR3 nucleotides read TGTGCCACCCGGCGGGGCAGGGGGGTTCTGAACACTGAAGCTTTCTTT. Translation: CATRRGRGVLNTEAFF.

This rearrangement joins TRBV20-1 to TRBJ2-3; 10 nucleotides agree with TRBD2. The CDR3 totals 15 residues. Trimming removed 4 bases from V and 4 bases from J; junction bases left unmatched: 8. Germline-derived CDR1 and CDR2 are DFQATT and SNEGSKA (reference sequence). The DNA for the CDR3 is TGCAGTGCTAATAGCGGGGGGCAAAGCGCAGATACGCAGTATTTT. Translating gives CSANSGGQSADTQYF.

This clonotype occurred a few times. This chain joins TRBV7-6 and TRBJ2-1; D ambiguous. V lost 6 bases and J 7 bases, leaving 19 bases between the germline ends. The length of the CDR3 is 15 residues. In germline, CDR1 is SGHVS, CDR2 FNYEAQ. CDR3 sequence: CASRLAPGDWNEQFF. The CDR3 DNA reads TGTGCCAGCAGGCTGGCACCCGGTGATTGGAATGAGCAGTTCTTC.

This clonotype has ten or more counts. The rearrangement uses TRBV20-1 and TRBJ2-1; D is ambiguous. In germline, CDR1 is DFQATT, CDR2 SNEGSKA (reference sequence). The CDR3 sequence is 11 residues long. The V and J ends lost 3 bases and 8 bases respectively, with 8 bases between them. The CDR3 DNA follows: TGCAGTGCTAGTTCGGTTTATGAGCAGTTCTTC. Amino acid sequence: CSASSVYEQFF.

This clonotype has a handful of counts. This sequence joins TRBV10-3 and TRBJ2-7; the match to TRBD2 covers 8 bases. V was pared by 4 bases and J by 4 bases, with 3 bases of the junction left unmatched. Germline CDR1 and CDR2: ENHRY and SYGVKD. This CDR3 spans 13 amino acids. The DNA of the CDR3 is TGTGCCATCAGTGGCGGGGGGTGGTACGAGCAGTACTTC. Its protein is CAISGGGWYEQYF.

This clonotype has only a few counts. CDR3 protein: CASSQVGTSWIAEAFF. In DNA form, the CDR3 reads TGCGCCAGCAGCCAAGTCGGGACCTCCTGGATAGCTGAAGCTTTCTTT. The rearrangement joins TRBV4-1 to TRBJ1-1, with D possibly matching TRBD1 (5 bases). With 1 base removed from V and 6 bases from J, the gap between germline ends came to 18 bases. Germline V CDR1 and CDR2: MGHRA, YSYEKL. This CDR3 has 16 amino acids.

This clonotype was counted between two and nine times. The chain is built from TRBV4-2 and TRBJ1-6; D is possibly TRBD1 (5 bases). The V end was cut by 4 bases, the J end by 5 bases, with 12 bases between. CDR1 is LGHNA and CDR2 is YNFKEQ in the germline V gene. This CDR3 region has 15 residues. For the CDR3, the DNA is TGTGCCAGCAGCCCCAATAGGGGAGATAATTCACCCCTCCACTTT. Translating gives CASSPNRGDNSPLHF.

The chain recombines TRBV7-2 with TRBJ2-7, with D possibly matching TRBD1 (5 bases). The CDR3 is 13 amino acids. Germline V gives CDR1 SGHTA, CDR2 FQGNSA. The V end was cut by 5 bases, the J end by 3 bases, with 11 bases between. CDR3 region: CASSPDTYYEQYF. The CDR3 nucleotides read TGTGCCAGCAGCCCGGACACCTACTACGAGCAGTACTTC.

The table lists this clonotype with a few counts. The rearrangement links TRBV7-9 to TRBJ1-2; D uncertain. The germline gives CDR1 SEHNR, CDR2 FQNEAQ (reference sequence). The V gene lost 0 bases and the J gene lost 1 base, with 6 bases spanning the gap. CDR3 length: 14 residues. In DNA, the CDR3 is TGTGCCAGCAGCTTAGCGGTCAGTAACTATGGCTACACCTTC. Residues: CASSLAVSNYGYTF.

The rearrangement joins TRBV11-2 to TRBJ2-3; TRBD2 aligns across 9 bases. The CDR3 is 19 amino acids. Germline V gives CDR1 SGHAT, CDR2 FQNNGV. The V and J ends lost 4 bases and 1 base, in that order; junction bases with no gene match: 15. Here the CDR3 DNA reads TGTGCCAGCAGCTCAGGAGGGGCGCGATCTAGCGGGGGCACAGATACGCAGTATTTT. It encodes CASSSGGARSSGGTDTQYF.